These 28 T cell receptor beta chains came from one sample sequenced in a study of blood T cells in healthy people across ages. A sample-barcoded 5' primer and a J-beta primer mix were used in a second PCR of about 7 to 11 cycles. TCRdb redid the calling of the 5' RACE reads with MiXCR, one entry per CDR3 protein. The sample comprises 1.2 million to 1.5 million distinct CDR3 sequences, roughly 40% of which are singletons, and roughly 7.9% rests with the top ten. Sequenced input: blood. The receptors were gathered from a woman between 18 and 30 years old in good health.

The chain couples TRBV5-1 to TRBJ1-5; 10 bases match TRBD1. Looked up from germline, CDR1 is SGHRS and CDR2 is YFSETQ. The length of the CDR3 is 18 residues. Trimming cost V 4 bases and J 1 base; bases outside gene matches: 11. The CDR3 region has the DNA TGCGCCAGCAGCCCTGGGGGACAGGGGATATCGAGCAATCAGCCCCAGCATTTT. It translates to CASSPGGQGISSNQPQHF.

This chain connects TRBV5-1 to TRBJ2-5; D possibly corresponds to TRBD1 (6 bases). Germline V gives CDR1 SGHRS, CDR2 YFSETQ. The CDR3 is 14 residues long. The V end lost 4 bases, the J end lost 1 base, and 11 bases lay between the germline ends. Written as DNA, the CDR3 is TGCGCCAGCAGCACCGACAGGACCCAAGAGACCCAGTACTTC. It yields the protein CASSTDRTQETQYF.

The gene calls are TRBV11-2 and TRBJ2-3; TRBD2 agrees at 9 bases. CDR3 size: 16 residues. Per the germline V gene, CDR1 is SGHAT and CDR2 is FQNNGV. The J segment lost 2 bases and the V segment lost 5 bases, leaving 8 bases of the junction unmatched. For the CDR3, the DNA is TGTGCCAGCAGCACTCGGACTAGCGAAATCACAGATACGCAGTATTTT. It is translated as CASSTRTSEITDTQYF.

The chain carries TRBV7-3 and TRBJ2-7; 7 bases are shared with TRBD1. Germline CDR1 reads SGHTA; CDR2 reads FQGTGA. With 6 bases clipped from V and 1 base from J, the junction kept 6 bases outside the gene matches. The CDR3 runs to 14 residues. The CDR3 region has the DNA TGTGCCAGCAGTGAGGGGGCGCGATCCTACGAGCAGTACTTC. Amino acids: CASSEGARSYEQYF. Full variable domain (remainder filled in from reference TRBV7-3 and TRBJ2-7): GAGVSQTPSNKVTEKGKYVELRCDPISGHTALYWYRQSLGQGPEFLIYFQGTGAADDSGLPNDRFFAVRPEGSVSTLKIQRTERGDSAVYLCASSEGARSYEQYFGPGTRLTVT.

This clonotype appeared many times. This chain joins TRBV7-9 and TRBJ1-2, with D tentatively TRBD1 (5 bases). Germline CDR1 is SEHNR and CDR2 is FQNEAQ (reference sequence). Trimming pared 3 bases from V and 3 bases from J, leaving 8 bases between. The CDR3 length is 13 residues. The CDR3 loop is CASSLGTDYGYTF. In DNA, the CDR3 is TGTGCCAGCAGCTTGGGGACGGACTATGGCTACACCTTC.

This clonotype was recorded a few times. V is TRBV12-3 or TRBV12-4 and J is TRBJ2-2, with D maybe TRBD2 (6 bases). This CDR3 is 14 amino acids long. V was shortened by 6 bases and J by 2 bases, with 10 bases between the two germline ends. CDR3 sequence: CASRPTSNTGELFF. The CDR3 coding sequence is TGTGCCAGCAGACCCACTAGCAACACCGGGGAGCTGTTTTTT.

This clonotype turned up a few times. The chain recombines TRBV14 with TRBJ1-2; D possibly corresponds to TRBD1 (5 bases). CDR1 is SGHDN and CDR2 is FVKESK in the germline V gene. The CDR3 has 13 residues. The germline V and J ends were trimmed by 3 bases and 7 bases, with 12 bases remaining between them. The CDR3, as DNA: TGTGCCAGCAGCCAGCGCCCCGGGGGTGGCTACACCTTC. It specifies CASSQRPGGGYTF. Full variable domain (rest looked up from reference TRBV14 and TRBJ1-2): EAGVTQFPSHSVIEKGQTVTLRCDPISGHDNLYWYRRVMGKEIKFLLHFVKESKQDESGMPNNRFLAERTGGTYSTLKVQPAELEDSGVYFCASSQRPGGGYTFGSGTRLTVV.

This clonotype has only a few counts. The chain joins TRBV11-2 to TRBJ1-4; D possibly corresponds to TRBD1 (5 bases). The CDR3 is 17 amino acids. V lost 2 bases and J 3 bases, leaving 16 bases between the germline ends. Looked up from germline, CDR1 is SGHAT and CDR2 is FQNNGV. The CDR3, as DNA: TGTGCCAGCAGCTTACAAATAGGGGTGGCGGCTAATGAAAAACTGTTTTTT. Translated: CASSLQIGVAANEKLFF.

This rearrangement joins TRBV6-5 to TRBJ1-4; 7 nucleotides match TRBD1. J was trimmed by 10 bases and V by 0 bases; bases with no gene match: 11. The CDR3 totals 16 residues. Germline V lookup: CDR1 MNHEY, CDR2 SVGAGI. The CDR3 protein is CASSYSSGQSPGKLFF. CDR3 nucleotides: TGTGCCAGCAGTTACTCGTCGGGACAGAGTCCTGGAAAACTGTTTTTT.

This chain uses TRBV2 with TRBJ2-3; TRBD2 matches 8 bases. After removal of 7 bases from V and 1 base from J, the junction contained 10 bases not matched to a gene. The CDR3 is made up of 16 amino acids. Per the germline V gene, CDR1 is SNHLY and CDR2 is FYNNEI. CDR3 coding DNA: TGTGCCAGCACCCCGACTAGCGTGGGTCGCACAGATACGCAGTATTTT. Its protein product is CASTPTSVGRTDTQYF.

This clonotype showed up just a few times. The chain combines TRBV6-1 with TRBJ1-2, with a weak D call TRBD1 (5 bases). CDR1 and CDR2 from the germline V gene are MNHNS and SASEGT. Trimming pared 6 bases from V and 4 bases from J, leaving 15 bases between. The CDR3 totals 14 residues. As DNA, the CDR3 is TGTGCCAGCAGAACCGGGACGGAGGTCTATGGCTACACCTTC. Amino acids: CASRTGTEVYGYTF.

This rearrangement joins TRBV6-1 to TRBJ2-7, with D tentatively TRBD2 (5 bases). The germline CDR1 and CDR2 sequences are MNHNS and SASEGT. V lost 1 base, J lost 0 bases, and 10 bases lay in between. The CDR3 extends over 15 amino acids. The CDR3, as DNA: TGTGCCAGCAGTGAAGGAGGCACTAGCTCCTACGAGCAGTACTTC. Residues: CASSEGGTSSYEQYF.

The chain uses TRBV29-1 and TRBJ2-1, with D perhaps TRBD2 (5 bases). CDR1 is SQVTM and CDR2 is ANQGSEA in the germline V gene. V lost 7 bases to trimming and J lost 7 bases, with 17 bases between them. This CDR3 has 13 residues. The CDR3 here is CSAAGVYMNEQFF. CDR3 sequence (DNA): TGCAGCGCAGCCGGGGTTTATATGAATGAGCAGTTCTTC.

The rearrangement uses TRBV9 and TRBJ2-4; the D gene is possibly TRBD2 (5 bases). The DNA end favors TRBJ2-7, so the J call may be wrong. Germline assignment: CDR1 SGDLS and CDR2 YYNGEE. This CDR3 is 13 amino acids long. Here the CDR3 reads CASLAVLSYEQYF. The CDR3 DNA reads as TGTGCCAGCCTAGCCGTCCTTTCCTACGAGCAGTACTTC.

The chain recombines TRBV20-1 with TRBJ1-1; maybe TRBD1 (6 bases). The CDR3 is 16 residues long. Trimming shortened V by 3 bases and J by 0 bases, and 17 bases separated the two germline ends. The V gene's germline CDR1 is DFQATT and CDR2 SNEGSKA (reference sequence). CDR3 DNA sequence: TGCAGTGCTAGTCAAAGGGGGGTAGCCATGAACACTGAAGCTTTCTTT. Translating it yields CSASQRGVAMNTEAFF.

The genes are TRBV6-2 or TRBV6-3 and TRBJ2-4; 8 bases agree with TRBD1. The germline gives CDR1 MNHEY, CDR2 SVGEGT. V lost 5 bases to trimming and J lost 7 bases; unmatched junction nucleotides: 10. The CDR3 is made up of 15 amino acids. CDR3 coding DNA: TGTGCCAGCAGTCTCGCCGGACAGGGAATGAACATTCAGTACTTC. Translating gives CASSLAGQGMNIQYF.

This clonotype was detected only a few times. The chain couples TRBV7-2 to TRBJ2-6; the D is unclear. V gave up 6 bases and J gave up 3 bases, with 6 bases separating them. Germline CDR1 SGHTA, CDR2 FQGNSA. This CDR3 comprises 13 residues. DNA for the CDR3: TGTGCCAGCAGGTCGGGTGGGGCCAACGTCCTGACTTTC. Its protein is CASRSGGANVLTF.

For this clonotype: Being one base from a much bigger clone, this may be a read error. V and J are TRBV20-1 and TRBJ2-1; TRBD1 aligns across 9 bases. CDR3 length: 15 residues. Unmatched junction bases numbered 13, after V lost 5 bases and J lost 8 bases. Germline values: CDR1 DFQATT, CDR2 SNEGSKA (reference sequence). Written as DNA, the CDR3 is TGCAGTGCTTCATCGACGGGACAGGGAGTCGATGAGCAGTTCTTC. Protein: CSASSTGQGVDEQFF.

V gene TRBV13 combines with J gene TRBJ2-7, with D possibly being TRBD2 (6 bases). V shed 5 bases and J shed 6 bases, with 11 bases lying between them. The CDR3 length is 12 residues. CDR1 is PRHDT and CDR2 is FYEKMQ in the germline V gene (reference sequence). In DNA form, the CDR3 reads TGTGCCAGCAGCCCTCAGGAGGGCGAGCAGTACTTC. Protein sequence: CASSPQEGEQYF.

In the case of this clonotype: Sequence at one end of the junction differs from germline and may be a read error. V and J are TRBV5-1 and TRBJ1-2; D unresolved. CDR3 size: 12 residues. Germline V gene data show CDR1 as SGHRS and CDR2 as YFSETQ. The CDR3 DNA is TGCGCCAGCAGCCTCTCTAACTATGGCAACACCTTC. This codes for CASSLSNYGNTF.

This clonotype was detected a few times. This sequence joins TRBV7-9 and TRBJ2-1; TRBD2 is a possible D gene (5 bases). V gave up 9 bases and J gave up 7 bases, with 10 bases separating them. Germline V gene data show CDR1 as SEHNR and CDR2 as FQNEAQ (reference sequence). The CDR3 extends over 11 amino acids. CDR3 in DNA: TGTGCCAGTAGAGGGTTGAATGAGCAGTTCTTC. Its protein is CASRGLNEQFF.

Remarks on this clonotype: At one end the junction does not follow the germline gene, possibly because of a read error. This chain uses TRBV7-6 with TRBJ1-3; weak D call: TRBD1 (5 bases). The CDR3 spans 15 residues. Germline V gene sequence: CDR1 SGHVS, CDR2 FNYEAQ. The CDR3 DNA sequence: TGTGCCAGCAGCTTAGGGTACGGGACCGGAAACACCACATATTTT. Translation: CASSLGYGTGNTTYF.

The chain employs TRBV7-8 and TRBJ2-5, with D possibly matching TRBD1 (6 bases). The length of the CDR3 is 16 residues. Germline lookup yields CDR1 SGHVS and CDR2 FQNEAQ. Trimming cost V 5 bases and J 1 base, with 17 bases left between them. The CDR3 reads CASSPRGRQGQETQYF. The CDR3 region has the DNA TGTGCCAGCAGCCCCAGGGGTAGACAAGGCCAAGAGACCCAGTACTTC.

This chain links TRBV10-1 with TRBJ2-5; unclear D gene. Gene TRBJ2-7 matches the end of the DNA better, so the J call may be wrong. This CDR3 has 13 amino acids. Germline loops: CDR1 WNHNN, CDR2 SYGVQD (reference sequence). The chain's CDR3 is CASSEGQLDEQYF. The CDR3 region has the DNA TGCGCCAGCAGTGAGGGCCAACTCGACGAGCAGTACTTC.

The V gene is TRBV7-2, the J gene TRBJ2-3; D is possibly TRBD1 (5 bases). Germline V gives CDR1 SGHTA, CDR2 FQGNSA. V shed 4 bases and J shed 4 bases, with 6 bases lying between them. This CDR3 spans 12 amino acids. DNA of the CDR3: TGTGCCAGCAGCTGGGGCCCAGATACGCAGTATTTT. It codes for CASSWGPDTQYF.

The sample holds a few counts of this clonotype. The gene calls are TRBV28 and TRBJ2-7; the match to TRBD1 covers 9 bases. Germline V gene sequence: CDR1 MDHEN, CDR2 SYDVKM. This CDR3 spans 14 amino acids. Trimming cost V 5 bases and J 8 bases; bases outside gene matches: 10. CDR3 in amino acids: CASSGGGQGIKQYF. The CDR3 coding sequence is TGTGCCAGCAGTGGCGGGGGACAGGGAATCAAGCAGTACTTC.

The gene calls are TRBV29-1 and TRBJ2-6, with D perhaps given as TRBD1 or TRBD2 (6 bases each). The CDR3 covers 17 residues. Germline V CDR1 and CDR2: SQVTM, ANQGSEA. Between the trimmed V and J ends, which lost 5 bases and 2 bases, there was a span of 19 bases. In DNA, the CDR3 is TGCAGCGTTTGGGGAGGCAGGGACATGACTGGGGCCAACGTCCTGACTTTC. This sequence encodes CSVWGGRDMTGANVLTF.

The chain links TRBV25-1 to TRBJ2-4, with 8 nucleotides matching TRBD1. V was clipped by 4 bases and J by 6 bases; unmatched bases: 5. The length of the CDR3 is 14 residues. Looked up from germline, CDR1 is MGHDK and CDR2 is SYGVNS. The CDR3 spells CASSVTGTGNIQYF. The DNA for the CDR3 is TGTGCCAGCAGTGTAACCGGGACAGGAAACATTCAGTACTTC.